This T cell receptor (beta chain) was sequenced in a study of T cells in Graves' hyperthyroidism and ophthalmopathy (dated by TCRdb to about 2019). About the full investigation: Peripheral blood was sampled at the time of initial diagnosis, prior to any treatment. The study also compared thyroid tissue and blood T-cell repertoires from 6 or 7 Graves' hyperthyroidism patients. After blood sampling, hyperthyroidism patients were treated with methimazole at a starting dose of 30 mg daily, and ophthalmopathy patients were treated with high-dose intravenous methylprednisolone. To identify distinguishing TCR V-J signatures, a discovery cohort of around 100 patients was used, comprising 43 with Graves' ophthalmopathy and about 59 with stable Graves' hyperthyroidism. The 80 to 100 discovery patients were randomly divided into training and test sets at a 7:3 ratio. TCR Vbeta CDR3 sequencing of 135 peripheral blood samples (more than 40 ophthalmopathy, under 80 hyperthyroidism and approximately 17 progressor patients) is reported in the paper. Prospective prediction of ophthalmopathy was tested in an independent validation cohort consisting of 18 hyperthyroidism patients and around 16 patients who later progressed to ophthalmopathy. Overall study outcomes, separate from this receptor: A 13 V-J signature model separated ophthalmopathy from stable hyperthyroidism, with around 90% sensitivity and roughly 82% specificity in cross-validation and 80%/75% in testing. In validation, progression to ophthalmopathy was predicted by the model with almost 71% sensitivity and 72.22% specificity, a median of approximately 6.5 months before onset. Most expanded thyroid clonotypes (frequency above 0.001) were also detected in blood, suggesting blood repertoires may reflect thyroid immune responses. No statistical method was used to set the sample size in advance, and investigators knew the group allocation.

Here V drops 4 bases and J drops 3 bases, and the junction holds 8 bases not matched to any gene. As encoded in the germline V gene, CDR1 is SGHAT while CDR2 is FQNNGV. From cysteine to phenylalanine, the CDR3 is 16 amino acids long. Only CDR3 DNA remains: 48 bases, in frame from the first base. Moderately to severely active disease, a Clinical Activity Score of at least 3, a NOSPECS grade of at least 4, and a duration under 3 months were present in ophthalmopathy patients. Exclusion was applied to patients with uncontrolled infections, other autoimmune diseases, pregnancy or lactation. Diagnoses relied on clinical symptoms, serum thyroxine and TRAb, thyroid ultrasound and orbital computed tomography. PBMCs were separated from 10 ml of fresh peripheral blood using Ficoll-Paque density gradient centrifugation. Total RNA was extracted using Trizol reagent, and RNA quality was assessed on an Agilent 2100 Bioanalyzer.

Amplification of TCR beta CDR3 regions was carried out from RNA transcripts. The first round of RT-PCR for the TCR CDR3 was performed with the HTBI primer set and the Qiagen OneStep RT-PCR kit. The libraries were constructed in a second round of multiplex PCR and then size-selected and purified. Libraries were sequenced paired-end with 100 bp reads on an Illumina HiSeq2000. The study's own analysis went as follows. Raw data were processed with SOAPnuke, discarding reads with adapters, uncalled bases, mean Phred below 15, or no exact constant-primer or identifier match. High-quality paired reads were merged using COPE v1.2.5, and each unique nucleotide sequence was defined as a clonotype. MiTCR v1.1 was used to align clonotypes to the IMGT TRBV, TRBD and TRBJ reference segments. The analysis included only V-J combinations with a frequency above 0.0001, which together covered over 98% of the repertoires. A TCS score was defined as the ratio between F50 (clonal expansion) and ExV (chaos), using BLOSUM62-based TCRdist between CDR3 peptides within each V-J. Welch's t-statistics and random forest reduced fewer than 550 V-J features to around 14, which were used in a naive Bayes classifier (R e1071). Using fastp trimming at Q25 and MiXCR clonotype assembly, TCRdb reanalyzed the public sequencing data and kept in-frame beta chains. Each entry is one CDR3 protein sequence, shown with its most common DNA and genes. These V and J calls originate from TCRdb's pipeline instead of the authors' own analysis. For this sample there are 200,000 to 300,000 distinct CDR3 sequences; about 25% appear just once. 35% of the sample lies in the top ten.

This clonotype showed up many times. The clone's antigen remains unknown. Qualities for individual bases were not recorded, and no much larger clone is one base off. Sequenced sample: blood. The sequence was obtained from a woman in her thirties or forties with Graves' ophthalmopathy. Recombination connected TRBV11-2 to TRBJ2-2, with 7 junctional bases fitting TRBD1. The DNA reads as follows: TGTGCCAGCAGCTCGAGACAGGGATTGGACACCGGGGAGCTGTTTTTT. Translation gives CASSSRQGLDTGELFF.